This T cell receptor (beta chain) was obtained from a study of cytomegalovirus exposure and HLA in healthy donors. Germline V gene data show CDR1 as SQVTM and CDR2 as ANQGSEA. CDR3 length: 15 amino acids. With 7 bases clipped from V and 9 bases from J, the junction kept 12 bases outside the gene matches. 13 Jbeta primers and 60 Vbeta primers were used for the PCR. The method was immunoSEQ multiplex PCR; TCRdb's version includes in-frame clones alone and lacks a portion of them. The table has over 150,000 clones, about three quarters seen once. Sequenced: PBMCs. J is TRBJ2-1 and V is TRBV29-1, with 13 nucleotides matching TRBD2. The origin of this receptor is a woman aged 45-65 years in good health and CMV-seropositive. The CDR3: CSGRTSGSYGGEQFF. DNA for the CDR3: TGCAGCGGCCGGACTAGCGGGAGTTACGGGGGTGAGCAGTTCTTC.